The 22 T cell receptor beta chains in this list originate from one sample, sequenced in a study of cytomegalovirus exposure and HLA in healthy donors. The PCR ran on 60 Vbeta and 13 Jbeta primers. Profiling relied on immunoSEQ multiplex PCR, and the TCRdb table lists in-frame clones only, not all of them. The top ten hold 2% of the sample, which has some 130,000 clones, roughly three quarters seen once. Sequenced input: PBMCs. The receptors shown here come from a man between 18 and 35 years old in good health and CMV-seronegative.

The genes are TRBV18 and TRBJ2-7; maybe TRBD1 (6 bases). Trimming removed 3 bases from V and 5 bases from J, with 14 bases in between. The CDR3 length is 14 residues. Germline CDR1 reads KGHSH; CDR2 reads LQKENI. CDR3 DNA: TGTGCCAGCTCACCGATCAGGGACAACCACGAGCAGTACGTC. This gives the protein CASSPIRDNHEQYV.

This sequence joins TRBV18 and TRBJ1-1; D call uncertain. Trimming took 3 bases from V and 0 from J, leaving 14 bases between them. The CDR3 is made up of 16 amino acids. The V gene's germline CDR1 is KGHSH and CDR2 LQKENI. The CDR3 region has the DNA TGTGCCAGCTCACCCCAAGACCTCACTATGAACACTGAAGCTTTCTTT. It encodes CASSPQDLTMNTEAFF.

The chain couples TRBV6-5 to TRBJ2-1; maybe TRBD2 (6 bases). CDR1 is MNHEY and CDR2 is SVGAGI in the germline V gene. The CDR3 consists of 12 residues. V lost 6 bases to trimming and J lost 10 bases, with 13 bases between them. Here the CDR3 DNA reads TGTGCCAGCAGCCAACCGGGACTGGAGCAGTTCTTC. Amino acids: CASSQPGLEQFF.

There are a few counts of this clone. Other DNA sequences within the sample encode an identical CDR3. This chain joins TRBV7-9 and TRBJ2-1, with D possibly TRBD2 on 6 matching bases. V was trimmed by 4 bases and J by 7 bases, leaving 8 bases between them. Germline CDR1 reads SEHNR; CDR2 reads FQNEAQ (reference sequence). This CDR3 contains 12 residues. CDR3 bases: TGTGCCAGCAGCTGGAGCGGGAATGAGCAGTTCTTC. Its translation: CASSWSGNEQFF.

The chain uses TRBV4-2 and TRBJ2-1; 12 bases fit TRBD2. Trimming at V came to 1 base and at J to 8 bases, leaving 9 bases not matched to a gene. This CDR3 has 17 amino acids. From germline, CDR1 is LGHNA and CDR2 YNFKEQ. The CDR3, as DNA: TGTGCCAGCAGCCAAGTAGCACTAGCGGGAGGTGGCCATGAGCAGTTCTTC. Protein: CASSQVALAGGGHEQFF.

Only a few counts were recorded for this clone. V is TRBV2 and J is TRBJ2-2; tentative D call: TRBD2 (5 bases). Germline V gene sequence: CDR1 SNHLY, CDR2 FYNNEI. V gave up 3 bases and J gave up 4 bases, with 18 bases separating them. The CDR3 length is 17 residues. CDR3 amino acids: CASSDRYHSRGTGELFF. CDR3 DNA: TGTGCCAGCAGTGACAGGTACCACAGCCGGGGCACCGGGGAGCTGTTTTTT.

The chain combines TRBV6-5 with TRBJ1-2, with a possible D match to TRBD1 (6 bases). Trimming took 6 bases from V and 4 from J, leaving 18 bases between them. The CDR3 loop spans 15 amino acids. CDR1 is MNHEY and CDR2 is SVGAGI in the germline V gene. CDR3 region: CASRILSGESYGYTF. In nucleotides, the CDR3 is TGTGCCAGCAGGATCCTTTCAGGGGAGAGCTATGGCTACACCTTC.

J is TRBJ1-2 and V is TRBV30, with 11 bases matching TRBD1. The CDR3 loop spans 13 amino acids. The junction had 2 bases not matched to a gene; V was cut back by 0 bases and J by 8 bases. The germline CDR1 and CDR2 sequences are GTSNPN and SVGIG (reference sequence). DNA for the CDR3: TGTGCCTGGAGTGTAGGACAGGGGGCCGGCTACACCTTC. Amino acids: CAWSVGQGAGYTF.

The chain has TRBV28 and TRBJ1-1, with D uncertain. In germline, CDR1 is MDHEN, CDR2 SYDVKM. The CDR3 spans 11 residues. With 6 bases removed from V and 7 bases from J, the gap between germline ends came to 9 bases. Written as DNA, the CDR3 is TGTGCCAGCAGGACATTAAATGAAGCTTTCTTT. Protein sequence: CASRTLNEAFF. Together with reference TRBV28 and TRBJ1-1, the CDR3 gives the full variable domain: DVKVTQSSRYLVKRTGEKVFLECVQDMDHENMFWYRQDPGLGLRLIYFSYDVKMKEKGDIPEGYSVSREKKERFSLILESASTNQTSMYLCASRTLNEAFFGQGTRLTVV.

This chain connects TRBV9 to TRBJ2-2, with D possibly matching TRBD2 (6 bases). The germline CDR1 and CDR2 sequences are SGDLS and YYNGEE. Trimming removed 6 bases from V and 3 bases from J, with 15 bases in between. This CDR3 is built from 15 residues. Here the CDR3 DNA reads TGTGCCAGCACAACAGGAGGGCACTACACCGGGGAGCTGTTTTTT. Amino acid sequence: CASTTGGHYTGELFF.

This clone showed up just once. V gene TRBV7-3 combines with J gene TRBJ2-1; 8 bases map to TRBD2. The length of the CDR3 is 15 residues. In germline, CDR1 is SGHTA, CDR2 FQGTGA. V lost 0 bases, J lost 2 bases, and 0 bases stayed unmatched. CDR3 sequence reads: CASSLTGRAYNEQFF. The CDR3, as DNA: TGTGCCAGCAGCTTAACCGGGAGGGCCTACAATGAGCAGTTCTTC.

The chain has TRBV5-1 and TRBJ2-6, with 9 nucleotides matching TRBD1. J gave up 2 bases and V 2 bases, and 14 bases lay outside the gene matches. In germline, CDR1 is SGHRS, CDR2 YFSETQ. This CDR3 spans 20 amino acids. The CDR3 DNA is TGCGCCAGCAGCTTCACGGGGCGCGGACAGGGGTTCGCTGGGGCCAACGTCCTGACTTTC. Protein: CASSFTGRGQGFAGANVLTF.

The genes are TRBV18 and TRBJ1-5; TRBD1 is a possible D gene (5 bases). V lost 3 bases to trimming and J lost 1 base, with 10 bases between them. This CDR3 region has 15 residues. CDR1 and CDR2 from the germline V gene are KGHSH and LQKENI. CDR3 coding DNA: TGTGCCAGCTCACCCCCCGGGGGAAGCAATCAGCCCCAGCATTTT. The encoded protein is CASSPPGGSNQPQHF.

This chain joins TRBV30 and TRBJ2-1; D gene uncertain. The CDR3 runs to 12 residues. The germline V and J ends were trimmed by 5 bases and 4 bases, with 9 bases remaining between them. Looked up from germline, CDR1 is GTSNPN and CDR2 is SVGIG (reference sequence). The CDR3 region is CAWRYAYNEQFF. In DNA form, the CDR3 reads TGTGCCTGGCGGTACGCTTACAATGAGCAGTTCTTC.

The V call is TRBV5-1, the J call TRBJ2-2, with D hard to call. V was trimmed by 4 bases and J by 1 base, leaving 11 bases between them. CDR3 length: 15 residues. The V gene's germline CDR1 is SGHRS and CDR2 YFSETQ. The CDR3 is CASSAKGENTGELFF. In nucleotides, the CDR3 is TGCGCCAGCAGCGCAAAAGGAGAGAACACCGGGGAGCTGTTTTTT.

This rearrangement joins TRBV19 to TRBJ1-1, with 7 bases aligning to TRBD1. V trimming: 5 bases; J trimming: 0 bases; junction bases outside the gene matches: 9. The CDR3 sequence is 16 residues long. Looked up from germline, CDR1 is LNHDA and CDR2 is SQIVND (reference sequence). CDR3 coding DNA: TGTGCCAGTAGTCGGGGGAAGGGACAGCTGAACACTGAAGCTTTCTTT. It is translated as CASSRGKGQLNTEAFF.

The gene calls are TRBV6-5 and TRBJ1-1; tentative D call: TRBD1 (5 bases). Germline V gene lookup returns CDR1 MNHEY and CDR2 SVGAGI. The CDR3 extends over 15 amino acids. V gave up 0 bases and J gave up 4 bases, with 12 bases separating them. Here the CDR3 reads CASSYSMRDVTEAFF. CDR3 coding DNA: TGTGCCAGCAGTTACTCGATGCGGGACGTCACTGAAGCTTTCTTT.

For the CDR3, the DNA is TGTGCCAGCACCAGCCGACAGGGGCGGACTGAAGCTTTCTTT. Translated, it gives CASTSRQGRTEAFF. The J gene is TRBJ1-1, the V gene TRBV2; 8 nucleotides agree with TRBD1. The CDR3 spans 14 residues. After removal of 7 bases from V and 5 bases from J, the junction contained 9 bases not matched to a gene. Germline V CDR1 and CDR2: SNHLY, FYNNEI.

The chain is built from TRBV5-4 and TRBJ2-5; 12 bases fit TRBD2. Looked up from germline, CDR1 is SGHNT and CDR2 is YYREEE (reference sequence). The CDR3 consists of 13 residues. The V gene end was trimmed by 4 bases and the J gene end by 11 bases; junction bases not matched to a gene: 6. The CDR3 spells CASSRGLAGEQYF. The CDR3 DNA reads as TGTGCCAGCAGCAGGGGACTAGCGGGTGAGCAGTACTTC.

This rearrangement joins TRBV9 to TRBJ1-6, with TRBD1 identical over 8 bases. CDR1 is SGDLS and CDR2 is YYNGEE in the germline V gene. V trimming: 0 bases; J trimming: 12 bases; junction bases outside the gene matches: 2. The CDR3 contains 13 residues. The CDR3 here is CASSVVDRGPLHF. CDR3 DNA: TGTGCCAGCAGCGTAGTCGACAGGGGACCCCTCCACTTT. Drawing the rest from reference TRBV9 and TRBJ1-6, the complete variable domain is DSGVTQTPKHLITATGQRVTLRCSPRSGDLSVYWYQQSLDQGLQFLIQYYNGEERAKGNILERFSAQQFPDLHSELNLSSLELGDSALYFCASSVVDRGPLHFGNGTRLTVT.

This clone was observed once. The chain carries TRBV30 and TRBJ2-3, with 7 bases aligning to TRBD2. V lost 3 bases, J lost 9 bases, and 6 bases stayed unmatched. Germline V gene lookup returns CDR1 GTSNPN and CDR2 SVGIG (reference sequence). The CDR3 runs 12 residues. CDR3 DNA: TGTGCCTGGAGCGGGGCGGGAGACACGCAGTATTTT. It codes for CAWSGAGDTQYF.

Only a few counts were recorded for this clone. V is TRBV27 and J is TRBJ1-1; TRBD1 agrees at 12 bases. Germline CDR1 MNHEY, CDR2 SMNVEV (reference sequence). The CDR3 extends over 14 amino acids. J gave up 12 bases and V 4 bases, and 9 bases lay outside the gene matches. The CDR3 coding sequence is TGTGCCAGCAGTTACTCAGGGACAGGGGGCCTAACTTTCTTT. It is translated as CASSYSGTGGLTFF.